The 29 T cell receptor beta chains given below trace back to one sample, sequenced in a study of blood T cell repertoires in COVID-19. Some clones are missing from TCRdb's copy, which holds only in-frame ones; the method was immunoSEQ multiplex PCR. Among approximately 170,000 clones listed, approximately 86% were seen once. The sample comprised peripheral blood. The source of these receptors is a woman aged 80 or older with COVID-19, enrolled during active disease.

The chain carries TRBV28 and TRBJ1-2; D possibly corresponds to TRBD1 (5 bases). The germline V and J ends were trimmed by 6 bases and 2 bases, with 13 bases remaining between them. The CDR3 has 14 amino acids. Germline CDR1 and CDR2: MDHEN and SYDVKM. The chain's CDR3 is CASSLGGGNYGYTF. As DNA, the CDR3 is TGTGCCAGCAGCCTGGGCGGGGGAAACTATGGCTACACCTTC.

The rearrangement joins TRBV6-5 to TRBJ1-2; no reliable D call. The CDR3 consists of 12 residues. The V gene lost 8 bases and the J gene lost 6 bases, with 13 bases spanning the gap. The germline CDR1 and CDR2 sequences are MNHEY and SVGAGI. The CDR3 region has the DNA TGTGCCAGCTCTATCGGGGTTGATGGCTACACCTTC. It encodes CASSIGVDGYTF.

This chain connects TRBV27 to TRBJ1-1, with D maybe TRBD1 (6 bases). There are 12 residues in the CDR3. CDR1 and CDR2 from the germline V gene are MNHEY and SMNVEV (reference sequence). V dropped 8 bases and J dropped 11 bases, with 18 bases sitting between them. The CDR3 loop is CASGLTTGNAFF. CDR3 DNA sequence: TGTGCCAGCGGGTTGACAACAGGGAACGCTTTCTTT.

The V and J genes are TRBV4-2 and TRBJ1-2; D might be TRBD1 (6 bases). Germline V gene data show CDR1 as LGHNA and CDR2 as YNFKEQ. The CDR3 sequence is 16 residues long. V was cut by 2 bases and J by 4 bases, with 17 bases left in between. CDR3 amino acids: CASSQIDGRGGYGYTF. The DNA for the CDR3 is TGTGCCAGCAGCCAAATCGATGGCAGGGGTGGCTATGGCTACACCTTC.

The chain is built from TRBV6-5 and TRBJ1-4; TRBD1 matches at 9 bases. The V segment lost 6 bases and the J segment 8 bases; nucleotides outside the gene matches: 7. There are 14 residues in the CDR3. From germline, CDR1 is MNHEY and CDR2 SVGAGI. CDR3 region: CASRPTGGGEKLFF. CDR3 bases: TGTGCCAGCAGACCGACAGGGGGGGGCGAAAAACTGTTTTTT.

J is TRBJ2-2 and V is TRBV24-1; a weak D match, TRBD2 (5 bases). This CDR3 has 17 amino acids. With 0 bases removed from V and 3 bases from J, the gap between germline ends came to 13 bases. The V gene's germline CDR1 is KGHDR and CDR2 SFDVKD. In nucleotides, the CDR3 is TGTGCCACCAGTGATTTGCGACCCGGGGTGTACACCGGGGAGCTGTTTTTT. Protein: CATSDLRPGVYTGELFF.

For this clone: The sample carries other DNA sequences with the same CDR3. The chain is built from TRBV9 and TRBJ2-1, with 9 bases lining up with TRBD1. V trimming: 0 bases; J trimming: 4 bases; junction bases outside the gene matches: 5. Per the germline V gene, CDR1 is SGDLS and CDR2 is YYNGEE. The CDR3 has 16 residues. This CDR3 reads CASSVAPGQGYNEQFF. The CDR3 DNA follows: TGTGCCAGCAGCGTAGCTCCGGGACAGGGATACAATGAGCAGTTCTTC.

CDR3 DNA: TGCGCCAGCAGCTTGGGCAGGGGGGATTCCGGTTACACCTTC. It codes for CASSLGRGDSGYTF. The chain uses TRBV5-1 and TRBJ1-2; the match to TRBD1 covers 7 bases. V shed 0 bases, J shed 11 bases, and the junction held 10 bases outside the gene matches. CDR1 and CDR2 from the germline V gene are SGHRS and YFSETQ. CDR3 length: 14 amino acids.

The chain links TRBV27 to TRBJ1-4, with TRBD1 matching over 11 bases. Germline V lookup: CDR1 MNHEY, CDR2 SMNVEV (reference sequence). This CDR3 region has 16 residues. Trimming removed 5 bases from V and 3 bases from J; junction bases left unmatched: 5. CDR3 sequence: CASSGPGQGANEKLFF. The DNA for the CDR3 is TGTGCCAGCAGTGGCCCGGGACAGGGGGCTAATGAAAAACTGTTTTTT. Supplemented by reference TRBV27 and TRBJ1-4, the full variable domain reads EAQVTQNPRYLITVTGKKLTVTCSQNMNHEYMSWYRQDPGLGLRQIYYSMNVEVTDKGDVPEGYKVSRKEKRNFPLILESPSPNQTSLYFCASSGPGQGANEKLFFGSGTQLSVL.

The CDR3 loop is CASSSRQGDGGYTF. CDR3 nucleotides: TGTGCCAGCAGCTCCAGACAGGGAGATGGTGGCTACACCTTC. The chain carries TRBV7-9 and TRBJ1-2; 7 positions agree with TRBD1. The ends lost 4 bases at V and 7 bases at J; junction bases unmatched: 9. CDR1 and CDR2 (germline): SEHNR, FQNEAQ (reference sequence). The CDR3 is 14 amino acids.

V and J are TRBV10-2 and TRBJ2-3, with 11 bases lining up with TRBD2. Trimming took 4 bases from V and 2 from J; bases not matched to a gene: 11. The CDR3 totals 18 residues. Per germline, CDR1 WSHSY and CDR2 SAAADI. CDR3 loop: CASSVNSGGASFTDTQYF. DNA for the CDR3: TGCGCCAGCAGTGTAAATAGCGGGGGGGCTTCATTCACAGATACGCAGTATTTT.

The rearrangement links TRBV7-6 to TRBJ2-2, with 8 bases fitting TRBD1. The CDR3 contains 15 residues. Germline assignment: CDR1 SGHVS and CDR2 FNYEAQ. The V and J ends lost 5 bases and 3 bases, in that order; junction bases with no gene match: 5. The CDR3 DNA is TGTGCCAGCAGCCCCTTACAGGGGGACACCGGGGAGCTGTTTTTT. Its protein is CASSPLQGDTGELFF.

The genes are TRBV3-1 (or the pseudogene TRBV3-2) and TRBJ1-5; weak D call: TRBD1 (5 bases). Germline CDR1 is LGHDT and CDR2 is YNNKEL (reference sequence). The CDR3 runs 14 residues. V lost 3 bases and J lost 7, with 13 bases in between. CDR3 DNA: TGTGCCAGCAGCCACAGACAGAGTCGACAGCCCCAGCATTTT. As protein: CASSHRQSRQPQHF.

The CDR3 region is CASSLAGANEKLFF. CDR3 nucleotides: TGTGCCAGCAGTTTAGCGGGAGCTAATGAAAAACTGTTTTTT. This chain connects TRBV27 to TRBJ1-4; no clear D. CDR1 and CDR2 (germline): MNHEY, SMNVEV (reference sequence). The CDR3 runs to 14 residues. Between the trimmed V and J ends, which lost 2 bases and 3 bases, there was a span of 7 bases.

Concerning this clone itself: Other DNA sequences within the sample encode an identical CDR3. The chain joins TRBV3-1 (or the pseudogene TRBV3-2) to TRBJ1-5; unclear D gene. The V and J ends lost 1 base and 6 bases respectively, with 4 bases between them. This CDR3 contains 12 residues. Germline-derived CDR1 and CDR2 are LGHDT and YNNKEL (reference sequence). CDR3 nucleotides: TGTGCCAGCAGCCAAGCAGGTCAGCCCCAGCATTTT. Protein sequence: CASSQAGQPQHF.

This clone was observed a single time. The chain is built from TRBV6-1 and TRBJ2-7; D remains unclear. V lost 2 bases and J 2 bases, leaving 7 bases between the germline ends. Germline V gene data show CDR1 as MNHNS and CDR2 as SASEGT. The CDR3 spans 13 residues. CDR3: CASSEQVTYEQYF. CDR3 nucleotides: TGTGCCAGCAGTGAACAGGTGACCTACGAGCAGTACTTC.

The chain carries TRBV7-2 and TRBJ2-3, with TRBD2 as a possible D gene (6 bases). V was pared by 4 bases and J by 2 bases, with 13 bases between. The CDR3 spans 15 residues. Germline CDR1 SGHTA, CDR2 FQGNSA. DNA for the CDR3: TGTGCCAGCAGCTCGACTAGAGCCTCCACAGATACGCAGTATTTT. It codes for CASSSTRASTDTQYF.

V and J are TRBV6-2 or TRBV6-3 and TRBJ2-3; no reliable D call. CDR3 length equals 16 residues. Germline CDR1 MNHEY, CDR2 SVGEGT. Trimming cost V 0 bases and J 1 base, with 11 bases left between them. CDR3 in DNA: TGTGCCAGCAGTTACTCAAGCGAGCAGCGCACAGATACGCAGTATTTT. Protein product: CASSYSSEQRTDTQYF.

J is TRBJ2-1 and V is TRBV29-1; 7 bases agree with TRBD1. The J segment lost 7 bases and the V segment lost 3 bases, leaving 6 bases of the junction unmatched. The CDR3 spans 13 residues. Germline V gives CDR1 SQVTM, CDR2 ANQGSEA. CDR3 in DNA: TGCAGCGTTGACCACCAACAGGGGAATGAGCAGTTCTTC. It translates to CSVDHQQGNEQFF.

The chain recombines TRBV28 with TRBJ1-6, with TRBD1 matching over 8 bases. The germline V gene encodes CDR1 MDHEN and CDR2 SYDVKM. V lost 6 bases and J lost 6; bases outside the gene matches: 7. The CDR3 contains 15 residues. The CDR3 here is CASRSNDRGNSPLHF. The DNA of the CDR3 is TGTGCCAGCAGGAGCAACGACAGGGGTAATTCACCCCTCCACTTT.

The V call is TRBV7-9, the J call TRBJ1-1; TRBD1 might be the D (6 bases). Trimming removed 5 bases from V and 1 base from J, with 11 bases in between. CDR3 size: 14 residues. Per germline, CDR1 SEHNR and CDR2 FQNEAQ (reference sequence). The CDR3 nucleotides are TGTGCCAGCAGCGTGACGACAGGGAACACTGAAGCTTTCTTT. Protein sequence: CASSVTTGNTEAFF.

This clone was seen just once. Here the CDR3 DNA reads TGTGCCAGCAGACCCACAGGACAGGGTTCGGAGACCCAGTACTTC. Its translation: CASRPTGQGSETQYF. The chain has TRBV28 and TRBJ2-5; 8 positions agree with TRBD1. The CDR3 runs 15 residues. V trimming: 6 bases; J trimming: 5 bases; junction bases outside the gene matches: 11. The germline gives CDR1 MDHEN, CDR2 SYDVKM. The full variable domain, completed using reference TRBV28 and TRBJ2-5, is DVKVTQSSRYLVKRTGEKVFLECVQDMDHENMFWYRQDPGLGLRLIYFSYDVKMKEKGDIPEGYSVSREKKERFSLILESASTNQTSMYLCASRPTGQGSETQYFGPGTRLLVL.

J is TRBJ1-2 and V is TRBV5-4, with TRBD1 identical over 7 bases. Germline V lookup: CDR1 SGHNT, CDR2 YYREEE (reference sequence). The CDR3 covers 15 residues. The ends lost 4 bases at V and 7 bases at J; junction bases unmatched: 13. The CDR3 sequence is CASSTPGGKGAGYTF. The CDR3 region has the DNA TGTGCCAGCAGCACCCCAGGGGGAAAAGGCGCTGGCTACACCTTC.

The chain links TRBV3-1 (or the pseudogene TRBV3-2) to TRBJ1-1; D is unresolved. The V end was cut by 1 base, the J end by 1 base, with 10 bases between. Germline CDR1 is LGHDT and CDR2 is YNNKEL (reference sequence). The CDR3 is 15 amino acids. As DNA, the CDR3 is TGTGCCAGCAGCCAAGCTTCCGCCGGGAACACTGAAGCTTTCTTT. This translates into CASSQASAGNTEAFF.

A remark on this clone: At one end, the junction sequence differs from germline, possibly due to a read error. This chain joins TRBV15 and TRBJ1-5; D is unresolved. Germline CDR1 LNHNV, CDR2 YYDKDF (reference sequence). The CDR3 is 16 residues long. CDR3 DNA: TGTGTCACCAGCAGAGAAGAAGCTGGAATAGCCGTATCCCAGCATTTT. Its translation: CVTSREEAGIAVSQHF. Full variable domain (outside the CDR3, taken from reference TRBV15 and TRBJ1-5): DAMVIQNPRYQVTQFGKPVTLSCSQTLNHNVMYWYQQKSSQAPKLLFHYYDKDFNNEADTPDNFQSRRPNTSFCFLDIRSPGLGDTAMYLCVTSREEAGIAVSQHFGDGTRLSIL.

The CDR3 sequence is CASSPSGTAEAFF. The CDR3 coding sequence is TGTGCCAGCTCACCCTCCGGGACTGCCGAAGCTTTCTTT. The rearrangement joins TRBV12-3 or TRBV12-4 to TRBJ1-1; a weak D match, TRBD1 (5 bases). Trimming left V 8 bases short and J 8 bases short, with 18 bases between. This CDR3 spans 13 amino acids.

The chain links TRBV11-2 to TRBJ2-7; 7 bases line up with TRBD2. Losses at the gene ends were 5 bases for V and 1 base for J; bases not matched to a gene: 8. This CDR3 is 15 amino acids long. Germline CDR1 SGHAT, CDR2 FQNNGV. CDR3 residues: CASSPTWRGSYEQYF. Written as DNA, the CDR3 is TGTGCCAGCAGCCCTACCTGGCGGGGGTCCTACGAGCAGTACTTC.

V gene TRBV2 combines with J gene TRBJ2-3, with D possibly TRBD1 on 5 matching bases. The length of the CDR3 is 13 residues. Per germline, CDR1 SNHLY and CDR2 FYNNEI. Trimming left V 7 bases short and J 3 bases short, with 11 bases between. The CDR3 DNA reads TGTGCCAGCAAAGGGGCGAGTACAGATACGCAGTATTTT. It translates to CASKGASTDTQYF.

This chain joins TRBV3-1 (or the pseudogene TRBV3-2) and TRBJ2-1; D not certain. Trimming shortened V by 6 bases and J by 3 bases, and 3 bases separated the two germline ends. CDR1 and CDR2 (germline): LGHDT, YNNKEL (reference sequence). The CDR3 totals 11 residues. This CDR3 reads CASSHYNEQFF. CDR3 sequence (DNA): TGTGCCAGCAGTCACTACAATGAGCAGTTCTTC.